This is a list of T cell receptor beta chains from one sample in a study of T cell repertoires in cytomegalovirus infection. TCRdb re-derived calls from the reads in MiXCR, one entry per CDR3 protein. The sample yields roughly 110,000 distinct CDR3 sequences, 30% to 35% seen once. These receptors' targets are unknown. The specimen was CD8+ T cells from cultured PBMCs, collected from culture after CMV antigen stimulation. The source of these receptors is a human donor in good health (CMV status not recorded). Some clones in this sample may be carry-over from other donors' samples. CDR3s include the opening cysteine and the closing phenylalanine or tryptophan. A D gene is named only where the DNA matches it firmly. Size is omitted from some rows. Given values are once, few, many or a class for expanded clones.

TRBJ2-7	TRBV2	many	TRBD1	CASREPGQGAREQYF	TGTGCCAGCAGGGAGCCGGGACAGGGGGCGAGGGAGCAGTACTTC
TRBJ1-1	TRBV7-8	few	.	CASSSFAGSTEAFF	TGTGCCAGCAGCTCCTTTGCGGGGTCAACTGAAGCTTTCTTT
TRBJ1-4	TRBV12-3/TRBV12-4	.	.	CASSFARGRDEKLFF	TGTGCCAGCAGTTTTGCGAGGGGGAGAGATGAAAAACTGTTTTTT
TRBJ1-2	TRBV4-1	.	TRBD1	CASSTPGQGALGYTF	TGTGCCAGCAGCACCCCGGGACAGGGGGCGCTTGGCTACACCTTC
TRBJ1-5	TRBV6-2/TRBV6-3	.	.	CASRVSFRPGENQPQHF	TGTGCCAGCAGAGTTTCCTTCCGGCCAGGGGAGAATCAGCCCCAGCATTTT
TRBJ2-7	TRBV28	.	.	CASSFGAGMTYEQYF	TGTGCCAGCAGTTTCGGTGCAGGGATGACCTACGAGCAGTACTTC
TRBJ2-2	TRBV6-2/TRBV6-3	.	TRBD1	CASSYLGPVQGTNTGELFF	TGTGCCAGCAGTTACTTAGGTCCGGTACAGGGGACGAACACCGGGGAGCTGTTTTTT
TRBJ2-7	TRBV13	.	.	CASSLGLGSSAYEQYF	TGTGCCAGCAGCTTAGGCCTAGGTTCTTCGGCCTACGAGCAGTACTTC
TRBJ1-4	TRBV7-9	few	.	CASSPPWATNEKLFF	TGTGCCAGCAGCCCCCCGTGGGCAACTAATGAAAAACTGTTTTTT
TRBJ1-1	TRBV7-2	many	.	CASSPAYSPYTEAFF	TGTGCCAGCAGCCCGGCCTATAGTCCCTACACTGAAGCTTTCTTT
TRBJ1-3	TRBV4-2	few	.	CASSQLVNLETGNTIYF	TGTGCCAGCAGCCAGCTAGTCAACCTCGAGACTGGAAACACCATATATTTT
TRBJ1-5	TRBV12-3/TRBV12-4	few	.	CASSLADQPQHF	TGTGCCAGCAGTTTAGCGGATCAGCCCCAGCATTTT
TRBJ1-1	TRBV7-9	few	TRBD1	CASSVDRGAEAFF	TGTGCCAGCAGCGTGGACAGGGGCGCTGAAGCTTTCTTT
TRBJ1-3	TRBV6-5	.	.	CASSYSVSGNTIYF	TGTGCCAGCAGTTACTCGGTCTCTGGAAACACCATATATTTT
TRBJ2-7	TRBV19	.	TRBD1	CASTPGTGNYEQYF	TGTGCCAGTACCCCCGGGACAGGGAACTACGAGCAGTACTTC
TRBJ1-1	TRBV6-2/TRBV6-3	.	.	CASSPGRATEAFF	TGTGCCAGCAGTCCCGGGAGGGCGACTGAAGCTTTCTTT
TRBJ1-1	TRBV4-1	.	.	CASSQESAGNTEAFF	TGCGCCAGCAGCCAAGAGTCGGCAGGGAACACTGAAGCTTTCTTT
TRBJ1-1	TRBV2	few	.	CASGHPNTEAFF	TGTGCCAGCGGACATCCGAACACTGAAGCTTTCTTT
TRBJ2-3	TRBV7-2	few	TRBD2	CASSEVAGAGGDTQYF	TGTGCCAGCAGCGAAGTAGCGGGGGCGGGGGGAGATACGCAGTATTTT
TRBJ2-2	TRBV2	.	.	CASSEVVGELFF	TGTGCCAGCAGTGAGGTCGTTGGGGAGCTGTTTTTT
TRBJ1-1	TRBV7-8	once	.	CASSPGESNTEAFF	TGTGCCAGCAGTCCAGGGGAAAGTAACACTGAAGCTTTCTTT
TRBJ2-7	TRBV6-5	few	.	CASSYSRSRTYEQYF	TGTGCCAGCAGTTACTCGAGGAGCAGAACCTACGAGCAGTACTTC
TRBJ2-3	TRBV2	.	TRBD2	CASSLRLAGDYTDTQYF	TGTGCCAGCAGCCTTCGACTAGCGGGGGACTACACAGATACGCAGTATTTT
TRBJ2-7	TRBV11-2	.	.	CASSRLRDEQYF	TGTGCCAGCAGCCGATTAAGGGACGAGCAGTACTTC
TRBJ2-7	TRBV29-1	.	.	CSVEERQDSYEQYF	TGCAGCGTTGAAGAGCGACAGGACTCCTACGAGCAGTACTTC
TRBJ2-1	TRBV7-6	few	.	CASSLVFGGEQFF	TGTGCCAGCAGCTTAGTGTTCGGAGGCGAGCAGTTCTTC
TRBJ2-7	TRBV7-4	.	.	CASSPTGTQTYEQYF	TGTGCCAGCAGCCCTACCGGGACGCAAACCTACGAGCAGTACTTC
TRBJ1-2	TRBV29-1	once	.	CSVEDRGRRGYTF	TGCAGCGTTGAGGATAGGGGACGTCGTGGCTACACCTTC
TRBJ1-2	TRBV19	many	.	CASSIAGMYGYTF	TGTGCCAGTAGTATAGCAGGGATGTATGGCTACACCTTC
TRBJ2-7	TRBV5-4	few	TRBD1	CASSLQGAEGEQYF	TGTGCCAGCAGCTTGCAGGGGGCGGAAGGCGAGCAGTACTTC
TRBJ1-5	TRBV7-2	many	.	CASSLAGFQPQHF	TGTGCCAGCAGCTTAGCAGGGTTCCAGCCCCAGCATTTT
TRBJ2-7	TRBV7-4	.	.	CASSLEPVYEQYF	TGTGCCAGCAGCTTAGAGCCAGTCTACGAGCAGTACTTC
TRBJ2-1	TRBV27	.	.	CASSLSLDSYNEQFF	TGTGCCAGCAGTTTGTCTCTAGACTCCTACAATGAGCAGTTCTTC